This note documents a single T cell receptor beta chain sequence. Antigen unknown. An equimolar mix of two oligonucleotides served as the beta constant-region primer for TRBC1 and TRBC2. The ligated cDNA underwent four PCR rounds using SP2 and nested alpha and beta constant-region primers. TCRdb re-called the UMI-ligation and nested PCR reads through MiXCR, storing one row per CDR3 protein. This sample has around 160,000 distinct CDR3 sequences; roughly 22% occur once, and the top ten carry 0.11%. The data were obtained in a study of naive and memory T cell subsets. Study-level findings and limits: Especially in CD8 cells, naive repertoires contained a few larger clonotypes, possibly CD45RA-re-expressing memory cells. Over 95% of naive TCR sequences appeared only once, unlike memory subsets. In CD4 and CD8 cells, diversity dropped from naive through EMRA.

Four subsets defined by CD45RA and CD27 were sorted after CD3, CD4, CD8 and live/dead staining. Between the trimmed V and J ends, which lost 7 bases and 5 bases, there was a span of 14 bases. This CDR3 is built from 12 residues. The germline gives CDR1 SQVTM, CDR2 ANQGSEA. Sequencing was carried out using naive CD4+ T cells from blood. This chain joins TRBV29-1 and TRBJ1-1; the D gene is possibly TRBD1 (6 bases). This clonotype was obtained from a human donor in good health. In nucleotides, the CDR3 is TGCAGCGGAGGAACAGGGAGGACTGAAGCTTTCTTT. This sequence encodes CSGGTGRTEAFF. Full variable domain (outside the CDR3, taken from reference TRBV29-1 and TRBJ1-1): SAVISQKPSRDICQRGTSLTIQCQVDSQVTMMFWYRQQPGQSLTLIATANQGSEATYESGFVIDKFPISRPNLTFSTLTVSNMSPEDSSIYLCSGGTGRTEAFFGQGTRLTVV.